One sample yielded the 10 T cell receptor beta chains listed below, sequenced in a study of blood T cells in healthy people across ages. A J-beta primer mix and a sample-barcoded 5' primer were used in a second PCR of about 6 to 12 cycles. Each CDR3 protein is one row after TCRdb ran MiXCR on the 5' RACE reads. The data show more than 750,000 distinct CDR3 sequences, approximately 32% seen once. This sample also appeared in a second study, on T cells of mothers and their children.

The sequencing sample was made of blood. The receptors shown here come from a woman aged 40 to 50 in good health.

This clonotype was seen more than once but under ten times. The rearrangement joins TRBV5-1 to TRBJ1-3; weak D call: TRBD1 (5 bases). V lost 4 bases and J lost 3, with 20 bases in between. The CDR3 runs 17 residues. Germline-derived CDR1 and CDR2 are SGHRS and YFSETQ. For the CDR3, the DNA is TGCGCCAGCAGCAGGAAGTACGACAGCCTCGATGGAAACACCATATATTTT. Translation gives CASSRKYDSLDGNTIYF.

The chain uses TRBV6-6 and TRBJ1-2, with D possibly matching TRBD1 (6 bases). V was clipped by 5 bases and J by 6 bases, with 10 bases between them. The CDR3 spans 12 residues. Germline CDR1 MNHNY, CDR2 SVGAGI (reference sequence). CDR3 sequence: CASSADSDGYTF. DNA of the CDR3: TGTGCCAGCAGTGCGGACAGCGATGGCTACACCTTC.

The chain has TRBV5-1 and TRBJ2-7; the match to TRBD1 covers 7 bases. This CDR3 contains 14 residues. The germline gives CDR1 SGHRS, CDR2 YFSETQ. Germline trimming cut 8 bases from V and 6 bases from J; bases unmatched to any gene: 14. DNA for the CDR3: TGCGCCAGTCGGCGGCAGGGGGAAAAGTTCGAGCAGTACTTC. Translated, it gives CASRRQGEKFEQYF.

This chain links TRBV5-1 with TRBJ2-7; 13 bases are shared with TRBD2. The J segment lost 3 bases and the V segment lost 4 bases, leaving 7 bases of the junction unmatched. There are 16 residues in the CDR3. In germline, CDR1 is SGHRS, CDR2 YFSETQ. The CDR3 protein is CASSPGLAGDFYEQYF. DNA for the CDR3: TGCGCCAGCAGCCCCGGACTAGCGGGGGATTTCTACGAGCAGTACTTC.

This rearrangement joins TRBV5-1 to TRBJ1-6; D ambiguous. This CDR3 has 17 amino acids. Trimming took off 5 bases at V and 5 bases at J, with 20 bases between the two ends. Germline CDR1 is SGHRS and CDR2 is YFSETQ. CDR3 sequence (DNA): TGCGCCAGCAGGGATTCCGGTGGAGGGTCCAATAATTCACCCCTCCACTTT. This codes for CASRDSGGGSNNSPLHF.

This clonotype has more than one count but fewer than ten. The chain employs TRBV7-2 and TRBJ2-7, with D tentatively TRBD1 or TRBD2 (5 bases each). CDR1 and CDR2 (germline): SGHTA, FQGNSA. The CDR3 totals 15 residues. V was trimmed by 5 bases and J by 7 bases, leaving 21 bases between them. For the CDR3, the DNA is TGTGCCAGCAGCGACCTGACGGGGTCGCCAGGGGAGCAGTACTTC. Its protein is CASSDLTGSPGEQYF.

This clonotype has just a few counts. The chain uses TRBV7-9 and TRBJ1-1; D perhaps matches TRBD1 (6 bases). This CDR3 spans 16 amino acids. The V end was cut by 3 bases, the J end by 2 bases, with 16 bases between. Germline lookup yields CDR1 SEHNR and CDR2 FQNEAQ (reference sequence). The CDR3 spells CASSFSLRGGNTEAFF. As DNA, the CDR3 is TGTGCCAGCAGCTTCTCATTAAGGGGGGGAAACACTGAAGCTTTCTTT.

This clonotype has a handful of counts. This rearrangement joins TRBV12-3 or TRBV12-4 to TRBJ1-1; D remains unclear. This CDR3 is built from 14 residues. V lost 7 bases, J lost 2 bases, and 14 bases lay in between. This CDR3 reads CASKGRRFNTEAFF. CDR3 coding DNA: TGTGCCAGCAAAGGGCGCAGATTTAACACTGAAGCTTTCTTT.

This clonotype was seen many times. The rearrangement uses TRBV7-2 and TRBJ1-2, with 9 bases identical to TRBD1. CDR3 length equals 13 residues. CDR1 and CDR2 (germline): SGHTA, FQGNSA. V gave up 6 bases and J gave up 7 bases; unmatched junction bases: 6. CDR3 region: CASSIQGAGGYTF. In DNA, the CDR3 is TGTGCCAGCAGTATACAGGGGGCAGGTGGCTACACCTTC.

This clonotype was observed a handful of times. The chain combines TRBV30 with TRBJ2-3; D not certain. CDR1 is GTSNPN and CDR2 is SVGIG in the germline V gene (reference sequence). Trimming cost V 4 bases and J 5 bases, with 10 bases left between them. CDR3 length: 12 amino acids. CDR3 protein: CAWNPVLDTQYF. In DNA form, the CDR3 reads TGTGCCTGGAACCCGGTACTAGATACGCAGTATTTT.